This is a list of T cell receptor beta chains from one sample in a study of TIL therapy for anti-PD-1-resistant metastatic lung cancer. TCRdb's table, derived via immunoSEQ multiplex PCR, lists solely in-frame clones and lacks some. This table holds tens of thousands of clones, 74% found once. The starting material was blood, obtained at baseline. The receptors derive from a woman between 30 and 80 years old with non-small cell lung cancer. Each CDR3 is given with its conserved first and last residue. D genes are given only for firm matches. Expanded clones are given a class, and other clones once, few, many or no size at all.

CDR3 length	clone size	J gene	V gene	D gene	CDR3 protein	CDR3 DNA
14	NA	TRBJ1-1	TRBV7-8	TRBD1	CASSLGQGLTEAFF	TGTGCCAGCAGCTTAGGACAGGGCCTTACTGAAGCTTTCTTT
14	NA	TRBJ1-1	TRBV19	NA	CASSLDSGPGQAFF	TGTGCCAGTAGTCTCGACTCCGGACCCGGACAAGCTTTCTTT
14	NA	TRBJ2-2	TRBV5-6	NA	CASSLGQTSRELFF	TGTGCCAGCAGCTTGGGACAAACCTCCCGGGAGCTGTTTTTT
13	NA	TRBJ2-1	TRBV18	NA	CASSSTSRDEQFF	TGTGCCAGCTCATCTACCTCTAGGGATGAGCAGTTCTTC
16	NA	TRBJ2-1	TRBV25-1	NA	CASLMRQRNTYNEQFF	TGTGCCAGCCTTATGCGACAGCGGAATACCTACAATGAGCAGTTCTTC
16	NA	TRBJ2-1	TRBV2	TRBD2	CASCGREGKQVNEQFF	TGTGCCAGCTGTGGCAGGGAGGGAAAACAGGTGAATGAGCAGTTCTTC
16	NA	TRBJ2-5	TRBV11-2	NA	CASSLVGGAPQETQYF	TGTGCCAGCAGCTTAGTTGGGGGGGCTCCCCAAGAGACCCAGTACTTC
15	NA	TRBJ2-3	TRBV7-9	NA	CASSLGDFYTDTQYF	TGTGCCAGCAGCTTAGGGGACTTTTACACAGATACGCAGTATTTT
14	NA	TRBJ1-1	TRBV10-1	TRBD1	CASSAETGYTEAFF	TGCGCCAGCAGTGCGGAGACAGGGTATACTGAAGCTTTCTTT
13	NA	TRBJ2-1	TRBV11-2	NA	CASSLGRNNEQFF	TGTGCCAGCAGCTTAGGGCGGAACAATGAGCAGTTCTTC
15	NA	TRBJ2-3	TRBV11-2	TRBD1	CASSLGTGGTDTQYF	TGTGCCAGCAGCTTAGGGACAGGAGGCACAGATACGCAGTATTTT
12	few	TRBJ1-1	TRBV6-6	TRBD1	CASRTGGTEAFF	TGTGCCAGCAGAACAGGGGGCACTGAAGCTTTCTTT
14	NA	TRBJ1-1	TRBV5-5	NA	CASSLLGVNTEAFF	TGTGCCAGCAGCTTGCTGGGAGTGAACACTGAAGCTTTCTTT
13	few	TRBJ1-2	TRBV2	TRBD1	CASSGDRADGYTF	TGTGCCAGCAGTGGGGACAGGGCCGATGGCTACACCTTC
15	NA	TRBJ2-3	TRBV2	TRBD2	CASRLLTAGGDTQYF	TGTGCCAGCAGACTCCTTACAGCGGGAGGGGATACGCAGTATTTT
15	NA	TRBJ1-4	TRBV29-1	NA	CSVEPGEGFGEKLFF	TGCAGCGTGGAGCCCGGGGAGGGGTTTGGTGAAAAACTGTTTTTT
14	NA	TRBJ1-2	TRBV18	NA	CASSPPTESYGYTF	TGTGCCAGCTCACCACCGACTGAGAGCTATGGCTACACCTTC
15	NA	TRBJ2-1	TRBV2	TRBD2	CASSVGLAGNNEQFF	TGTGCCAGCAGTGTGGGACTAGCGGGCAACAATGAGCAGTTCTTC
15	NA	TRBJ1-6	TRBV5-4	TRBD1	CASSRGQGDNSPLHF	TGTGCCAGCAGCCGAGGACAGGGAGATAATTCACCCCTCCACTTT
12	NA	TRBJ2-5	TRBV10-2	NA	CASSGWGETQYF	TGCGCCAGCAGTGGCTGGGGGGAGACCCAGTACTTC
13	NA	TRBJ1-2	TRBV29-1	TRBD1	CSSPGTGMDGYTF	TGCAGCAGTCCCGGGACAGGGATGGATGGCTACACCTTC
14	NA	TRBJ1-5	TRBV6-1	TRBD1	CASRSPGGWQPQHF	TGTGCCAGCAGATCACCAGGGGGCTGGCAGCCCCAGCATTTT
19	medium-sized	TRBJ2-2	TRBV4-1	NA	CASSQGLLTRLQNTGELFF	TGCGCCAGCAGCCAAGGTCTCCTCACCCGACTCCAGAACACCGGGGAGCTGTTTTTT
15	NA	TRBJ1-1	TRBV6-6	NA	CASSPRGVSFAEAFF	TGTGCCAGCAGCCCTCGGGGGGTTAGCTTCGCTGAAGCTTTCTTT
13	once	TRBJ2-3	TRBV5-1	NA	CASSTFPPDTQYF	TGCGCCAGCAGCACCTTTCCCCCCGATACGCAGTATTTT
17	NA	TRBJ2-5	TRBV11-2	TRBD2	CASSLGPSGRARETQYF	TGTGCCAGCAGCTTAGGACCTAGCGGGAGGGCCAGGGAGACCCAGTACTTC
14	NA	TRBJ2-1	TRBV5-6	NA	CASTGGKGYNEQFF	TGTGCCAGCACCGGCGGGAAAGGGTACAATGAGCAGTTCTTC
15	NA	TRBJ1-1	TRBV7-9	NA	CASSPTPDRNTEAFF	TGTGCCAGCAGCCCCACCCCAGACAGGAACACTGAAGCTTTCTTT
13	NA	TRBJ2-1	TRBV19	NA	CASSITGINEQFF	TGTGCCAGTAGTATTACAGGAATCAATGAGCAGTTCTTC
11	NA	TRBJ2-3	TRBV7-2	NA	CASSTTDTQYF	TGTGCCAGCAGCACGACAGATACGCAGTATTTT
13	NA	TRBJ2-3	TRBV6-5	NA	CASSYSDTDTQYF	TGTGCCAGCAGTTACTCCGACACAGATACGCAGTATTTT
16	NA	TRBJ2-7	TRBV19	TRBD2	CASSSLYGGAGYEQYF	TGTGCCAGTAGCTCCCTTTACGGGGGGGCTGGCTACGAGCAGTACTTC
15	NA	TRBJ1-1	TRBV7-9	TRBD1	CASSFFLGTGGGGFF	TGTGCCAGCAGCTTCTTCCTAGGGACAGGGGGCGGGGGTTTCTTT
14	NA	TRBJ1-1	TRBV7-2	TRBD1	CASSLLQGWTEAFF	TGTGCCAGCAGCTTATTACAGGGGTGGACTGAAGCTTTCTTT
12	NA	TRBJ2-1	TRBV28	NA	CASSLRGRLQFF	TGTGCCAGCAGTTTAAGGGGTAGACTGCAGTTCTTC
14	few	TRBJ1-1	TRBV30	NA	CAWSVAGGNTEAFF	TGTGCCTGGAGTGTCGCGGGGGGTAACACTGAAGCTTTCTTT
13	NA	TRBJ2-1	TRBV7-8	NA	CASSYGEIAEQFF	TGTGCCAGCAGCTATGGGGAGATTGCGGAGCAGTTCTTC
11	NA	TRBJ1-1	TRBV19	NA	CASIRGSEAFF	TGTGCCAGTATTCGGGGGTCTGAAGCTTTCTTT
15	NA	TRBJ1-2	TRBV18	NA	CASSPPPRGSYGYTF	TGTGCCAGCTCACCACCTCCGAGGGGAAGCTATGGCTACACCTTC
14	NA	TRBJ2-7	TRBV6-1	TRBD1	CASTPGTGPYEQYF	TGTGCCAGCACCCCCGGGACAGGCCCCTACGAGCAGTACTTC
15	NA	TRBJ1-1	TRBV6-5	NA	CASSYNAGFHTEAFF	TGTGCCAGCAGCTACAACGCGGGGTTCCACACTGAAGCTTTCTTT
13	NA	TRBJ2-7	TRBV7-9	NA	CASSLAGAREQYF	TGTGCCAGCAGCTTAGCGGGAGCGAGGGAGCAGTACTTC